Below, 3 T cell receptor beta chains from the same sample are listed, as sequenced in a study of T cells after yellow fever vaccination. Each CDR3 protein gets one entry after TCRdb re-called the 5' RACE reads with MiXCR. There are around 140,000 distinct CDR3 sequences in the sample; less than 9.5% occur only once, and under 0.85% lies in the top ten. The specimen comprised CD4+ T cells sorted from PBMCs, sampled 5 days after the yellow fever booster vaccination. Every receptor here comes from a man between 25 and 39 years old who received the YFV17D yellow fever vaccine.

This clonotype was seen many times. The gene calls are TRBV7-8 and TRBJ1-6; D is uncertain. Per germline, CDR1 SGHVS and CDR2 FQNEAQ. The CDR3 contains 14 residues. The germline V and J ends were trimmed by 3 bases and 8 bases, with 11 bases remaining between them. CDR3 sequence (DNA): TGTGCCAGCAGCTTTTCCAGGAATGATTCACCCCTCCACTTT. It encodes CASSFSRNDSPLHF.

This clonotype has a count of ten or more. The chain has TRBV20-1 and TRBJ1-2; D not certain. The V and J ends lost 3 bases and 2 bases respectively, with 7 bases between them. Per germline, CDR1 DFQATT and CDR2 SNEGSKA (reference sequence). The CDR3 length is 12 residues. The CDR3 protein is CSARGRNYGYTF. DNA of the CDR3: TGCAGTGCTAGGGGTCGGAACTATGGCTACACCTTC.

This clonotype showed up just a few times. V and J are TRBV23-1 and TRBJ2-7; 8 positions match TRBD2. TRBV23-1 is an ORF; its function is uncertain. The CDR3 length is 17 residues. Trimming took 3 bases from V and 3 from J; bases not matched to a gene: 13. Here the CDR3 reads CASSQSLLAEMDYEQYF. Written as DNA, the CDR3 is TGCGCCAGCAGTCAGTCCCTACTAGCGGAGATGGACTACGAGCAGTACTTC.